This entry concerns a single T cell receptor beta chain. The antigen it binds to is not known. Base-call qualities are not available, and no considerably larger clone is one nucleotide away. From a lookup of the germline V gene, CDR1 and CDR2 are SGHVS and FNYEAQ. V sheds 2 bases and J sheds 0 bases, leaving 7 bases between their ends. The CDR3 sequence holds 14 residues, the cysteine and phenylalanine included. The sequence is cut down to CDR3 DNA, 42 bases in frame from base 1. These data are taken from a study of CD8 T cells in ankylosing spondylitis (dated by TCRdb to between 2016 and 2019). In the study overall: The study profiled T cell receptor beta repertoires in healthy donors and ankylosing spondylitis patients to find disease-linked TCR variants. The full study cohort comprised 25 ankylosing spondylitis patients and some 100 healthy donors. Samples of peripheral blood were taken, and for ankylosing spondylitis patients, synovial fluid was collected as well.

Paper-wide results and their limitations: Blood from ankylosing spondylitis patients appeared to be characterized by a TCR beta motif made up of under ten highly homologous amino acid variants. Some TCR beta motif variants had previously been reported in synovial fluid and blood of reactive arthritis patients, which suggested common disease-initiation mechanisms. The disease-linked clones had a CD8+ phenotype and were found at relatively low frequencies in peripheral blood. The disease-linked clones were reported as significantly enriched in matched synovial fluid samples from ankylosing spondylitis patients.

TCRdb names Illumina HiSeq 2500 as the instrument used. Quantitative 5'-RACE with molecular barcodes was used to prepare TCR beta libraries. Regarding the original processing steps: Disease-linked TCR variants were identified with a new computational method built on a probabilistic model of VDJ rearrangement. TCRdb took the public reads, trimmed them with fastp at Q25, ran MiXCR for clone calling and kept in-frame beta chains. Duplicate CDR3 protein sequences are folded into a single record with the most common DNA and genes. These V and J calls originate from TCRdb's pipeline instead of the authors' own analysis. In all, the sample holds about 840,000 distinct CDR3 sequences, and 12% of those were seen once. The top ten clonotypes cover roughly 0.51% of the sample.

The clonotype was recovered from a male donor with ankylosing spondylitis. The V gene is TRBV7-6 and the J gene is TRBJ1-1, and perhaps TRBD1 as D gene, on 5 matching bases. The material sequenced was blood, either unsorted or a sorted T cell fraction (not recorded which). The DNA reads TGTGCCAGCAGCTTAAGGGACCTGAACACTGAAGCTTTCTTT. Its coded protein is CASSLRDLNTEAFF. This CDR3, with the reference TRBV7-6 and TRBJ1-1 proteins standing in past its ends, gives the full variable domain GAGVSQSPRYKVTKRGQDVALRCDPISGHVSLYWYRQALGQGPEFLTYFNYEAQQDKSGLPNDRFSAERPEGSISTLTIQRTEQRDSAMYRCASSLRDLNTEAFFGQGTRLTVV.